This is a list of T cell receptor beta chains from one sample in a study of T cell responses to AZD1222 COVID-19 vaccine. Using immunoSEQ multiplex PCR, the repertoire was profiled, and TCRdb retains in-frame clones only, with some absent. Of some 160,000 clones listed, just under 95% were seen once; the top ten hold about 0.9%. The material sequenced was peripheral blood, taken on day 0 of AZD1222 vaccination. These receptors were collected from an adult in good health. The CDR3 runs from the conserved cysteine through the conserved F or W. D genes are given only for firm matches. Some rows have no size entry. The others give once, few or many, or a class for an expanded clone.

TRBV6-5	TRBD1	TRBJ1-5	.	TGTGCCAGCGCCGACAGGGTGGGCAATCAGCCCCAGCATTTT	CASADRVGNQPQHF
TRBV6-1	TRBD2	TRBJ2-5	.	TGTGCCAGCAGTGAACACGGGGGGGGCTACCAAGAGACCCAGTACTTC	CASSEHGGGYQETQYF
TRBV4-1	TRBD1	TRBJ1-3	.	TGCGCCAGCAGCCTCACTGGGACAGACTCTGGAAACACCATATATTTT	CASSLTGTDSGNTIYF
TRBV7-9	.	TRBJ1-3	.	TGTGCCAGCAGCTTATTCGATCTTACAAGCTCTGGAAACACCATATATTTT	CASSLFDLTSSGNTIYF
TRBV27	.	TRBJ1-1	.	TGTGCCAGCTTTCGGGGAACTGAAGCTTTCTTT	CASFRGTEAFF
TRBV5-1	TRBD1	TRBJ1-6	.	TGCGCCAGCAGCTTGGGAGGGGGCCGCCTCCATTCACCCCTCCACTTT	CASSLGGGRLHSPLHF
TRBV19	.	TRBJ2-2	.	TGTGCCAGTAGTATTAGAGGGACCGGGGAGCTGTTTTTT	CASSIRGTGELFF
TRBV25-1	.	TRBJ1-6	.	TGTGCCAGCAGTGAGGCGGTTTACTATAATTCACCCCTCCACTTT	CASSEAVYYNSPLHF
TRBV5-6	.	TRBJ2-3	.	TGTGCCAGCAGCCCACCCGGCCTTTCCTCCACAGATACGCAGTATTTT	CASSPPGLSSTDTQYF
TRBV5-1	TRBD1	TRBJ1-2	.	TGCGCCAGCAGCTTAGGGACAGAATATGGCTACACCTTC	CASSLGTEYGYTF
TRBV19	.	TRBJ1-5	.	TGTGCCAGTAGTATAGACCCTTGGACTAAGAAAACCTTTGATAGCAATCAGCCCCAGCATTTT	CASSIDPWTKKTFDSNQPQHF
TRBV7-9	.	TRBJ2-1	few	TGTGCCAGCAGCTTTCAGGGCAAAACGTTGACGAACAACAATGAGCAGTTCTTC	CASSFQGKTLTNNNEQFF
TRBV2	.	TRBJ1-5	.	TGTGCCAGCCGGGCGCTTAATCAGCCCCAGCATTTT	CASRALNQPQHF
TRBV7-9	.	TRBJ1-4	.	TGTGCCAGCAGCCTAGGGGGGGCGCTTGAAAAACTGTTTTTT	CASSLGGALEKLFF
TRBV7-6	.	TRBJ2-1	once	TGTGCCAGCAGCTCGAGCGGGCCCTTGTGGAATGAGCAGTTCTTC	CASSSSGPLWNEQFF
TRBV6-5	.	TRBJ2-1	.	TGTGCCAGCAGTTACTCGCGCTTTACTAGCTACAATGAGCAGTTCTTC	CASSYSRFTSYNEQFF
TRBV7-8	.	TRBJ2-3	.	TGTGCCAGCAGCTTAGTCCTAGGAACCAAACTAGATACGCAGTATTTT	CASSLVLGTKLDTQYF
TRBV7-9	TRBD1	TRBJ2-5	once	TGTGCCAGCAGCACAACCACCGGGACAGGGGGCGAGACCCAGTACTTC	CASSTTTGTGGETQYF
TRBV9	TRBD1	TRBJ2-2	.	TGTGCCAGCAGCGCTCGGGACAGTTACACCGGGGAGCTGTTTTTT	CASSARDSYTGELFF
TRBV29-1	TRBD1	TRBJ1-4	.	TGCAGCGTTGTTCAGGGGGGTAATGAAAAACTGTTTTTT	CSVVQGGNEKLFF
TRBV7-6	TRBD1	TRBJ1-1	.	TGTGCCAGCAGCACCTGGACAGGGGGGTTCCGTTTGGGCACTGAAGCTTTCTTT	CASSTWTGGFRLGTEAFF
TRBV7-9	.	TRBJ1-2	.	TGTGCCAGCAGCCTCCGGGGAGGGGGCTATGGCTACACCTTC	CASSLRGGGYGYTF
TRBV7-2	.	TRBJ2-3	once	TGTGCCAGCAGCCATCAGACTAGTATGACAGATACGCAGTATTTT	CASSHQTSMTDTQYF
TRBV7-2	.	TRBJ2-1	few	TGTGCCAGCAGCTTCGGGACGCAGCCGTTCGATGAGCAGTTCTTC	CASSFGTQPFDEQFF
TRBV7-9	.	TRBJ1-5	.	TGTGCCAGCAGCTTATCCTCCGCTGGCAATCAGCCCCAGCATTTT	CASSLSSAGNQPQHF
TRBV5-1	.	TRBJ1-3	.	TGCGCCAGCAGCTCTGGGGACACCATATATTTT	CASSSGDTIYF
TRBV7-2	.	TRBJ2-3	.	TGTGCCAGCAGCTATGAAACAGTCGGGGGGCGTACGCAGTATTTT	CASSYETVGGRTQYF
TRBV3-1/TRBV3-2	TRBD2	TRBJ2-3	once	TGTGCCAGCAGCCAGCCGGGACTAGCCCTCACCGATACGCAGTATTTT	CASSQPGLALTDTQYF
TRBV19	TRBD1	TRBJ1-2	.	TGTGCCAGTAGTTCACAGGGGGCAACCTATGGCTACACCTTC	CASSSQGATYGYTF
TRBV10-3	TRBD1	TRBJ2-2	.	TGTGCCATCACCCCCGGGACAGGGGCAGCCGGGGAGCTGTTTTTT	CAITPGTGAAGELFF
TRBV11-2	.	TRBJ2-7	.	TGTGCCAGTGGGGTCGTATACTCCTACGAGCAGTACTTC	CASGVVYSYEQYF
TRBV19	TRBD2	TRBJ2-1	.	TGTGCCAGTAGTATAGATTCGGGGGGACTCTCCTACAATGAGCAGTTCTTC	CASSIDSGGLSYNEQFF
TRBV3-1/TRBV3-2	TRBD1	TRBJ1-1	.	TGTGCCAGCAGCCAGACAGGGAGGAACACTGAAGCTTTCTTT	CASSQTGRNTEAFF
TRBV12-3/TRBV12-4	.	TRBJ1-6	.	TGTGCCAGCAGTTTAAACAGTTATTCACCCCTCCACTTT	CASSLNSYSPLHF
TRBV5-4	TRBD1	TRBJ2-5	.	TGTGCCAGCAGCTTCCAGGGACAGGGGCGAGAGACCCAGTACTTC	CASSFQGQGRETQYF
TRBV6-5	.	TRBJ2-3	once	TGTGCCAGCAGAGGGACGCGTTTAGCAGATACGCAGTATTTT	CASRGTRLADTQYF
TRBV12-1	.	TRBJ1-2	.	TGTGCCAGCAGCTTTGTGGACAGGCCTAACTATGGCTACACCTTC	CASSFVDRPNYGYTF
TRBV28	TRBD1	TRBJ2-3	.	TGTGCCAGCAGTTCCGCTACAGGGGGGACAGATACGCAGTATTTT	CASSSATGGTDTQYF
TRBV6-2/TRBV6-3	.	TRBJ2-1	once	TGTGCCAGCAGTTACTTCAACAATGAGCAGTTCTTC	CASSYFNNEQFF
TRBV19	TRBD1	TRBJ1-5	.	TGTGCCAGTAGTCTGGGACAGGGGGTTCAGCCCCAGCATTTT	CASSLGQGVQPQHF
TRBV30	.	TRBJ1-5	.	TGTGCCTGGAGTGTCGGCGGGTATAGCAATCAGCCCCAGCATTTT	CAWSVGGYSNQPQHF
TRBV18	.	TRBJ2-1	.	TGTGCCAGCTCACCAAGCAGAATGAGCTCCTACAATGAGCAGTTCTTC	CASSPSRMSSYNEQFF
TRBV3-1/TRBV3-2	.	TRBJ1-2	.	TGTGCCAGCAGCCAAGATTTGGCAGGGTATGGTGGCTACACCTTC	CASSQDLAGYGGYTF
TRBV7-2	.	TRBJ2-2	.	TGTGCCAGCAGCTTAGCTAGCCGGGCCACCGGGGAGCTGTTTTTT	CASSLASRATGELFF
TRBV6-5	.	TRBJ1-3	.	TGTGCCAGCAGTTATGCCAGCGAGGAGTACACCATATATTTT	CASSYASEEYTIYF
TRBV18	TRBD1	TRBJ1-2	once	TGTGCCAGCTCACCCACTACAGGGGGCGGAAGAAACTATGGCTACACCTTC	CASSPTTGGGRNYGYTF
TRBV5-5	.	TRBJ2-1	few	TGTGCCAGCAGTTGGGACTTGAGCTCCTACAATGAGCAGTTCTTC	CASSWDLSSYNEQFF
TRBV10-3	TRBD1	TRBJ2-7	.	TGTGCCTATAAGGGGGCAGGGGCGTACGAGCAGTACTTC	CAYKGAGAYEQYF
TRBV18	.	TRBJ2-7	.	TGTGCCAGCTCACCCTCTTCCGCGGGTATCGTCGAGCAGTACTTC	CASSPSSAGIVEQYF
TRBV13	.	TRBJ1-2	.	TGTGCCAGCAGCCATAGGCTGGTGGTCACAACTAACTATGGCTACACCTTC	CASSHRLVVTTNYGYTF
TRBV9	TRBD1	TRBJ1-4	.	TGTGCCAGCAGCGTAGAGGACAGGGGGCGGGAAAAACTGTTTTTT	CASSVEDRGREKLFF
TRBV28	.	TRBJ2-5	.	TGTGCCAGCAGTTGGATCGGGGAGGAGACCCAGTACTTC	CASSWIGEETQYF